Listed here is a single T cell receptor beta chain. Trimming took 9 bases from V and 5 from J; bases not matched to a gene: 10. The germline V gene encodes CDR1 SGHDT and CDR2 YYEEEE. CDR3 size: 13 residues. In the original workflow: Amplified reference gene primers provided the basis for estimating nucleated cell counts. This table comes from immunoSEQ multiplex PCR, and its TCRdb copy is limited to in-frame clones, with some not included. The DNA gave D and trimming, while V, J and clone size come from that table. Of fewer than 650,000 clones in the sample, about 88% were seen once. The data were taken from a study of blood T cell repertoires in COVID-19. Study-level background: There were acute and convalescent COVID-19 samples, and they came from the United States, Italy and Spain. PBMCs, B-cell-depleted T cells, or T cells were the source of the cDNA or gDNA that made up the material.

Seattle participants joined during active infection and were tracked over time. Sequenced material: peripheral blood. This clonotype was sampled from a woman aged 45 to 65 with COVID-19, enrolled during active disease. The chain links TRBV5-6 to TRBJ1-2, with 7 bases matching TRBD1. The CDR3 is CATRQGLYYGYTF. The CDR3 region has the DNA TGTGCCACTAGACAGGGCCTTTATTATGGCTACACCTTC.